These 25 T cell receptor beta chains share one sample of origin, sequenced in a study of tumor and adjacent non-tumor tissue in lung cancer. RNA was extracted from bulk tissue without any cell sorting. The normal lung tissue was taken more than 3 cm from the tumor edge. TCRbeta libraries were built with three rounds of nested PCR, modified from ARM-PCR. TCRdb recomputed calls from the multiplex PCR reads with MiXCR, one row per CDR3 protein. Here the sample spans approximately 79,000 distinct CDR3 sequences, 76% being singletons. The sequenced sample consisted of distant non-tumor lung tissue. These TCRs come from a man in his 70s with non-small cell lung cancer.

In the case of this clonotype: A much more abundant neighbour one base away suggests this may be a read error. V and J are TRBV5-4 and TRBJ2-2; 10 bases line up with TRBD2. CDR3 size: 15 residues. Germline V gives CDR1 SGHNT, CDR2 YYREEE (reference sequence). The CDR3 sequence is CASSFLAGDTGGLFF. For the CDR3, the DNA is TGTGCCAGCAGCTTCCTAGCGGGAGACACCGGGGGGCTGTTTTTT.

This clonotype was counted between two and nine times. This may come from a read error, since a much larger clone is one base off. The chain couples TRBV29-1 to TRBJ1-2; no clear D gene. V lost 0 bases to trimming and J lost 4 bases, with 9 bases between them. This CDR3 is 13 amino acids long. Germline CDR1 and CDR2: SQVTM and ANQGSEA. This chain's CDR3 is CSVEDGMAYGYTF. DNA for the CDR3: TGCAGCGTTGAAGACGGGATGGCCTATGGCTACACCTTC. Full variable domain (outside the CDR3, taken from reference TRBV29-1 and TRBJ1-2): SAVISQKPSRDICQRGTSLTIQCQVDSQVTMMFWYRQQPGQSLTLIATANQGSEATYESGFVIDKFPISRPNLTFSTLTVSNMSPEDSSIYLCSVEDGMAYGYTFGSGTRLTVV.

This clonotype has more than one count but fewer than ten. V usage is TRBV10-3 and J usage is TRBJ2-1; possible D gene TRBD1, 7 bases. Germline V lookup: CDR1 ENHRY, CDR2 SYGVKD. This CDR3 region has 12 residues. The ends were cut back, 6 bases at V and 12 bases at J, with 15 bases in the middle. Written as DNA, the CDR3 is TGTGCCATCAGGCGGGACAGCTCCGGGCAGTTCTTC. Its protein is CAIRRDSSGQFF.

This clonotype was found many times. The V and J genes are TRBV20-1 and TRBJ2-3; TRBD2 is a possible D gene (6 bases). The germline V gene encodes CDR1 DFQATT and CDR2 SNEGSKA (reference sequence). V was clipped by 7 bases and J by 0 bases, with 14 bases between them. The CDR3 is made up of 14 amino acids. The CDR3 DNA sequence: TGCAGTGGTTTTGAGGGAGGAAGCACAGATACGCAGTATTTT. Amino acid sequence: CSGFEGGSTDTQYF.

As concerns this clonotype: A much larger clone lies a single base off, so this may be a read error. The chain recombines TRBV29-1 with TRBJ2-7; TRBD1 agrees at 8 bases. The CDR3 is 13 residues long. Germline V gene sequence: CDR1 SQVTM, CDR2 ANQGSEA. After removal of 7 bases from V and 4 bases from J, the junction contained 9 bases not matched to a gene. This CDR3 reads CSATGDRRYEQYF. Here the CDR3 DNA reads TGCAGCGCAACCGGGGACAGGAGATACGAGCAGTACTTC.

This clonotype came up a few times. A clone one base away is much larger, so this may be a read error. This sequence joins TRBV7-8 and TRBJ2-2, with D hard to call. Germline CDR1 SGHVS, CDR2 FQNEAQ. CDR3 length: 15 residues. V was pared by 4 bases and J by 2 bases, with 11 bases between. The CDR3 loop reads CASSSGIVNTGELFF. In DNA, the CDR3 is TGTGCCAGCAGCTCTGGGATAGTCAACACCGGGGAGCTGTTTTTT.

The rearrangement uses TRBV7-8 and TRBJ2-1, with D possibly being TRBD2 (6 bases). CDR1 is SGHVS and CDR2 is FQNEAQ in the germline V gene. Trimming removed 10 bases from V and 4 bases from J, with 20 bases in between. The CDR3 covers 15 residues. CDR3 nucleotides: TGTGCCAACACCGGAGGTAGCGGAGGGTACAATGAGCAGTTCTTC. Protein: CANTGGSGGYNEQFF.

Turning to this clonotype: At one end, the junction sequence differs from germline, possibly due to a read error. This chain links TRBV29-1 with TRBJ1-1; D is unclear. This CDR3 comprises 12 residues. The germline V gene encodes CDR1 SQVTM and CDR2 ANQGSEA. CDR3 in DNA: TGCAGCGTTGAAGACGTAGGAACTGGAGCTTTCTTT. Amino acids: CSVEDVGTGAFF.

Of note for this clonotype: The conserved phenylalanine or tryptophan is not found at the CDR3 terminus, so this likely reflects a read error. CDR3 DNA sequence: TGTGCCAGCAGTGACAAGAGCGGGAGCCCCTACAATGAGCAGTTCGTC. The encoded protein is CASSDKSGSPYNEQFV. The V and J genes are TRBV6-2 or TRBV6-3 and TRBJ2-1, with 8 bases identical to TRBD2. Germline CDR1 and CDR2: MNHEY and SVGEGT. Trimming took 5 bases from V and 2 from J; bases not matched to a gene: 8. CDR3 size: 16 residues.

The table lists this clonotype with a count of one. A read error may be the cause here, since a much bigger clone is one base away. V gene TRBV14 combines with J gene TRBJ2-5, with 8 bases identical to TRBD2. This CDR3 comprises 18 residues. Germline values: CDR1 SGHDN, CDR2 FVKESK. Trimming cost V 7 bases and J 1 base; bases outside gene matches: 17. CDR3 sequence reads: CASIRGSGSGTPQETQYF. The CDR3 DNA sequence: TGTGCCAGCATCCGAGGTTCGGGTAGCGGGACCCCCCAAGAGACCCAGTACTTC.

A remark on this clonotype: The CDR3 does not end in the conserved phenylalanine or tryptophan, so this is likely a read error. This rearrangement joins TRBV6-2 or TRBV6-3 to TRBJ2-3; D gene uncertain. V lost 8 bases and J 4 bases, leaving 16 bases between the germline ends. Germline values: CDR1 MNHEY, CDR2 SVGEGT. The CDR3 totals 14 residues. Here the CDR3 reads CASQRNLGADTQYL. CDR3 coding DNA: TGTGCCAGCCAGAGGAATTTAGGCGCAGATACGCAGTATTTG.

Remarks on this clonotype: The missing conserved phenylalanine or tryptophan at the end of this CDR3 makes a read error likely. The chain carries TRBV4-3 and TRBJ2-4; possible D gene TRBD1, 6 bases. V was trimmed by 3 bases and J by 3 bases, leaving 9 bases between them. Germline loops: CDR1 LGHNA, CDR2 YSLEER. The CDR3 spans 14 residues. This CDR3 is CASSQTGGKNIQYL. Here the CDR3 DNA reads TGCGCCAGCAGCCAGACAGGAGGCAAAAACATTCAGTACCTC.

As to this clonotype: This may be a read error: a much more frequent sequence differs by one nucleotide. The chain recombines TRBV6-5 with TRBJ2-2; 7 nucleotides match TRBD2. The CDR3 is 14 amino acids. Germline CDR1 and CDR2: MNHEY and SVGAGI. CDR3 nucleotides: TGTGCCAGCAGCGGGGGGAGGACCCACGGGGGGCTGTTTTTT. Translating it yields CASSGGRTHGGLFF.

This clonotype was recorded at least ten times. The chain has TRBV11-2 and TRBJ2-5, with 7 bases fitting TRBD1. V dropped 6 bases and J dropped 11; count of bases not matched to a gene: 18. The germline V gene has CDR1 SGHAT and CDR2 FQNNGV. The CDR3 extends over 15 amino acids. The CDR3 loop is CASRPGTVGQEKQYF. The DNA for the CDR3 is TGTGCCAGCAGACCGGGGACAGTTGGGCAAGAGAAACAGTACTTC.

V and J are TRBV24-1 and TRBJ2-3; D may be TRBD1 or TRBD2 (6 bases each). CDR1 and CDR2 (germline): KGHDR, SFDVKD. The CDR3 runs 14 residues. V was shortened by 5 bases and J by 5 bases, with 13 bases between the two germline ends. The CDR3: CATSVQGGLDTQYF. The CDR3 bases are TGTGCCACCAGTGTACAGGGAGGATTAGATACGCAGTATTTT.

This sequence joins TRBV20-1 and TRBJ2-4; D is possibly TRBD1 (6 bases). This CDR3 region has 16 residues. V lost 1 base, J lost 3 bases, and 16 bases lay in between. Germline values: CDR1 DFQATT, CDR2 SNEGSKA (reference sequence). The DNA for the CDR3 is TGCAGTGCTAGAGTCCAGGGGCGGTATGACAAAAACATTCAGTACTTC. Amino acid sequence: CSARVQGRYDKNIQYF.

About this clonotype itself: Just one base apart from a much larger clone, this may be a read error. The J gene is TRBJ2-7, the V gene TRBV5-4, with D maybe TRBD2 (5 bases). The CDR3 covers 15 residues. CDR1 is SGHNT, CDR2 YYREEE, per germline (reference sequence). The V gene lost 0 bases and the J gene lost 5 bases, with 15 bases spanning the gap. As DNA, the CDR3 is TGTGCCAGCAGCTTGGGGTCGCTAGCTCCTAACGAGCAGTACTTC. The encoded protein is CASSLGSLAPNEQYF.

Note on this clonotype: At one end, the junction sequence differs from germline, possibly due to a read error. The J gene is TRBJ1-1, the V gene TRBV5-5; 7 nucleotides line up with TRBD1. This CDR3 has 14 amino acids. CDR1 is SGHKS and CDR2 is YYEKEE in the germline V gene (reference sequence). This chain's CDR3 is CASSRTGVNTEVFF. The DNA for the CDR3 is TGTGCCAGTAGCAGGACAGGCGTGAACACTGAAGTTTTCTTT.

In the case of this clonotype: A read error may be the cause here, since a much bigger clone is one base away. V and J are TRBV4-1 and TRBJ2-5; 8 bases are shared with TRBD2. CDR3 length equals 16 residues. In germline, CDR1 is MGHRA, CDR2 YSYEKL. In DNA, the CDR3 is TGCGCCAGCAGCCAAGTCCTAGCGGGTGAGGAAGAGAACCAGTACTTC. Translating gives CASSQVLAGEEENQYF.

This clonotype came up once. Given the absence of the conserved phenylalanine or tryptophan at the CDR3 end, a read error is likely. This chain links TRBV5-4 with TRBJ2-3; a weak D match, TRBD1 (6 bases). The CDR3 covers 13 residues. From germline, CDR1 is SGHNT and CDR2 YYREEE (reference sequence). V shed 8 bases and J shed 4 bases, with 14 bases lying between them. CDR3 nucleotide sequence: TGTGCCAGTAGTTTACAGGGTCCAGATACGCAGTATATT. Translated, it gives CASSLQGPDTQYI.

This chain connects TRBV6-6 to TRBJ2-3; D remains ambiguous. V lost 0 bases, J lost 4 bases, and 5 bases lay in between. This CDR3 spans 13 amino acids. CDR1 MNHNY and CDR2 SVGAGI come from the germline V gene (reference sequence). DNA of the CDR3: TGTGCCAGCAGTTACTCGCACGCAGATACGCAGTATTTT. Its protein product is CASSYSHADTQYF.

J is TRBJ2-2 and V is TRBV20-1; D unclear. The germline gives CDR1 DFQATT, CDR2 SNEGSKA (reference sequence). The CDR3 length is 13 residues. The chain's CDR3 is CSAAGGNTGELFF. CDR3 nucleotides: TGCAGCGCGGCAGGTGGGAACACCGGGGAGCTGTTTTTT.

About this clonotype itself: It may be a read error: a sequence one base away is much more abundant. This chain uses TRBV20-1 with TRBJ2-5; D is ambiguous. Per germline, CDR1 DFQATT and CDR2 SNEGSKA (reference sequence). This CDR3 has 13 amino acids. DNA for the CDR3: TGCAGTGTTAGAGATCACAGCGTTGAGACCCAGTACTTC. Translated, it gives CSVRDHSVETQYF.

This clonotype appeared a few times. A much more abundant neighbour one base away suggests this may be a read error. The chain has TRBV6-5 and TRBJ1-2; D perhaps matches TRBD1 (6 bases). The length of the CDR3 is 17 residues. Germline CDR1 is MNHEY and CDR2 is SVGAGI. V lost 3 bases and J lost 7, with 24 bases in between. This CDR3 reads CASSYGGTSTLFGGYTF. CDR3 bases: TGTGCCAGCAGTTATGGTGGGACAAGTACTCTATTCGGTGGCTACACCTTC.

In this sample, this clonotype turned up once. The chain uses TRBV4-1 and TRBJ1-1; a possible D gene is TRBD1 (5 bases). Germline lookup yields CDR1 MGHRA and CDR2 YSYEKL. The CDR3 length is 15 residues. Trimming removed 9 bases at V and 1 base at J, with 18 bases between. CDR3 sequence (DNA): TGCGCCAGTATCCGAACACCAGGGTCGAACACTGAAGCTTTCTTT. Encoded protein: CASIRTPGSNTEAFF.